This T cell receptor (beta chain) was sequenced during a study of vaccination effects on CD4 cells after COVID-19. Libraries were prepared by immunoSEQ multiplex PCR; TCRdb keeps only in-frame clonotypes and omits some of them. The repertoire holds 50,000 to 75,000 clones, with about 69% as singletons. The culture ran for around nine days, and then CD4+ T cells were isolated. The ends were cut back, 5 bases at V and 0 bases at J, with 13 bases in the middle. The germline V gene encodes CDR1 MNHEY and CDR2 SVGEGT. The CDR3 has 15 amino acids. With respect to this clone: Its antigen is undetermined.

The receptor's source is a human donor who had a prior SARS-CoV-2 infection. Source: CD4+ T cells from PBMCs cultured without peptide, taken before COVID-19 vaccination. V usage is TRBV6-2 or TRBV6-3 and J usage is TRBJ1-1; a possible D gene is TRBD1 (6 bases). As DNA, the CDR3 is TGTGCCAGCAGTCGTAGGGGGACGTTGAACACTGAAGCTTTCTTT. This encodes CASSRRGTLNTEAFF.